The 11 T cell receptor beta chains below were found in one sample sequenced in a study of blood T cell repertoires in COVID-19. TCRdb keeps only in-frame clones here, not all; method: immunoSEQ multiplex PCR. The repertoire includes around 110,000 clones, roughly 90% of them detected once, and about 5.3% sits in the top ten. Sequencing was performed on peripheral blood. The source of these receptors is a man aged 35 to 55 with active or convalescent COVID-19.

This clone was seen a single time. CDR3 nucleotide sequence: TGTGCCAGCAGTTACCTCGAATGGGGACAAGGCAATGAGCAGTTCTTC. Amino acid sequence: CASSYLEWGQGNEQFF. The chain is built from TRBV6-5 and TRBJ2-1; a weak D match, TRBD1 (6 bases). The V gene lost 2 bases and the J gene lost 6 bases, with 17 bases spanning the gap. CDR3 length equals 16 residues. Germline-derived CDR1 and CDR2 are MNHEY and SVGAGI.

The chain combines TRBV18 with TRBJ1-3; D is uncertain. There are 15 residues in the CDR3. In germline, CDR1 is KGHSH, CDR2 LQKENI. Trimming took off 2 bases at V and 2 bases at J, with 10 bases between the two ends. The CDR3 here is CASSPLDSAGNTIYF. DNA of the CDR3: TGTGCCAGCTCACCATTGGACTCAGCTGGAAACACCATATATTTT.

Comment on this clone: In the same sample, other DNA sequences code for this CDR3. V and J are TRBV20-1 and TRBJ1-6, with D unresolved. The CDR3 is 11 amino acids. The germline CDR1 and CDR2 sequences are DFQATT and SNEGSKA (reference sequence). The ends were cut back, 4 bases at V and 7 bases at J, with 5 bases in the middle. The CDR3 nucleotides are TGCAGTGCTACTAGGAATTCACCCCTCCACTTT. Its protein is CSATRNSPLHF.

The rearrangement links TRBV28 to TRBJ2-2; 9 nucleotides match TRBD1. Germline values: CDR1 MDHEN, CDR2 SYDVKM. The CDR3 contains 16 residues. Trimming took 3 bases from V and 5 from J; bases not matched to a gene: 7. The DNA for the CDR3 is TGTGCCAGCAGTTTTAGACAGGGGGGATGGACCGGGGAGCTGTTTTTT. Its protein product is CASSFRQGGWTGELFF.

This chain uses TRBV24-1 with TRBJ2-4, with TRBD1 matching 10 bases. The CDR3 loop spans 14 amino acids. V trimming: 4 bases; J trimming: 9 bases; junction bases outside the gene matches: 5. Germline CDR1 KGHDR, CDR2 SFDVKD. CDR3 DNA: TGTGCCACCAGTGACTTCCGGGACAGGGGCATTCAGTACTTC. Amino acids: CATSDFRDRGIQYF.

This clone has more than one count but fewer than ten. The genes are TRBV6-6 and TRBJ2-7; the match to TRBD2 covers 13 bases. The CDR3 spans 13 residues. V gave up 6 bases and J gave up 7 bases; unmatched junction bases: 3. Germline assignment: CDR1 MNHNY and CDR2 SVGAGI (reference sequence). The CDR3: CASSRLAGGEQYF. The CDR3 region has the DNA TGTGCCAGCAGCCGACTAGCGGGAGGTGAGCAGTACTTC.

This clone has just a few counts. The chain uses TRBV30 and TRBJ2-1; TRBD2 agrees at 11 bases. The ends lost 0 bases at V and 3 bases at J; junction bases unmatched: 13. The CDR3 is 19 residues long. Germline V CDR1 and CDR2: GTSNPN, SVGIG (reference sequence). The CDR3 coding sequence is TGTGCCTGGAGTGTACGATTGGGTAGCGGGAGGGCGGGCTACAATGAGCAGTTCTTC. It encodes CAWSVRLGSGRAGYNEQFF.

The chain combines TRBV6-2 or TRBV6-3 with TRBJ1-1; D gene unclear. V lost 1 base to trimming and J lost 4 bases, with 13 bases between them. This CDR3 has 15 amino acids. Germline CDR1 MNHEY, CDR2 SVGEGT. The CDR3 spells CASSYLSGFGTEAFF. Written as DNA, the CDR3 is TGTGCCAGCAGTTACTTATCGGGGTTCGGCACTGAAGCTTTCTTT.

This chain connects TRBV4-1 to TRBJ2-7, with D possibly matching TRBD2 (8 bases). Deletions cut 2 bases from V and 9 bases from J, with 29 bases between. The V gene's germline CDR1 is MGHRA and CDR2 YSYEKL. The CDR3 is made up of 18 amino acids. The chain's CDR3 is CASSQIRTGALAGQGQYF. CDR3 sequence (DNA): TGCGCCAGCAGCCAAATAAGAACAGGGGCCCTAGCGGGCCAGGGGCAGTACTTC.

V and J are TRBV7-2 and TRBJ1-1; D remains unclear. The CDR3 covers 12 residues. V was pared by 0 bases and J by 7 bases, with 6 bases between. Germline CDR1 SGHTA, CDR2 FQGNSA. As DNA, the CDR3 is TGTGCCAGCAGCTTAGCGCGAATTGAAGCTTTCTTT. Protein product: CASSLARIEAFF.

V and J are TRBV6-4 and TRBJ2-1; 9 nucleotides match TRBD2. CDR1 and CDR2 from the germline V gene are MRHNA and SNTAGT. With 3 bases clipped from V and 6 bases from J, the junction kept 6 bases outside the gene matches. The CDR3 is made up of 15 amino acids. CDR3 residues: CASSEQGTSPNEQFF. The CDR3 DNA is TGTGCCAGCAGTGAACAGGGGACTAGCCCCAATGAGCAGTTCTTC.